A selection of T cell receptor beta chains follows, all from one sample in a study of type 1 regulatory T cells. TCRdb reanalysed the reads using MiXCR and keeps one entry per CDR3 protein. Here the sample spans around 88,000 distinct CDR3 sequences, 25% to 40% being singletons. Sequences were obtained from CD4+ T cells, either the whole sample or a sorted fraction (not recorded which). Receptors originate from a human donor in good health. CDR3s include the opening cysteine and the closing phenylalanine or tryptophan. A D gene is named only where the DNA matches it firmly. Rows may omit the clone size; those that give it use once, few, many or a size class.

v_call: TRBV7-9
j_call: TRBJ2-2
clone_size: -
d_call: -
cdr3_nt: TGTGCCAGCATCAAGACTGATTACACCGGGGAGCTGTTTTTT
cdr3_aa: CASIKTDYTGELFF

v_call: TRBV6-2/TRBV6-3
j_call: TRBJ2-7
clone_size: few
d_call: TRBD2
cdr3_nt: TGTGCCAGCCGTAGCGGGGCGATCTCCTACGAGCAGTACTTC
cdr3_aa: CASRSGAISYEQYF

v_call: TRBV21-1
j_call: TRBJ2-3
clone_size: -
d_call: -
cdr3_nt: TGTGCCAGCAGCAAAGCTAGAGCGGGGACAGATACGCAGTATTTT
cdr3_aa: CASSKARAGTDTQYF

v_call: TRBV20-1
j_call: TRBJ2-1
clone_size: -
d_call: TRBD1
cdr3_nt: TGCAGTGCTACAAAAACTGCAGGGGGCGTTGGCAATGAGCAGTTCTTC
cdr3_aa: CSATKTAGGVGNEQFF

v_call: TRBV10-3
j_call: TRBJ1-1
clone_size: -
d_call: -
cdr3_nt: TGTGCCACTCAGACGGGGGCGGGGACTGAAGCTTTCTTT
cdr3_aa: CATQTGAGTEAFF

v_call: TRBV20-1
j_call: TRBJ2-5
clone_size: few
d_call: -
cdr3_nt: TGCAGTGGGGCCGTGGGGGAGACCCAGTACTTC
cdr3_aa: CSGAVGETQYF

v_call: TRBV6-1
j_call: TRBJ2-7
clone_size: -
d_call: TRBD1
cdr3_nt: TGTGCCAGCAGTGAAGCAGACAGGGCCACCCTTCCCTACGAGCAGTACTTC
cdr3_aa: CASSEADRATLPYEQYF

v_call: TRBV12-3/TRBV12-4
j_call: TRBJ2-5
clone_size: -
d_call: TRBD1
cdr3_nt: TGTGCCAGCAGTTCTACAGGGGGTTCGGGAGAGACCCAGTACTTC
cdr3_aa: CASSSTGGSGETQYF

v_call: TRBV30
j_call: TRBJ1-6
clone_size: -
d_call: -
cdr3_nt: TGTGCCAGTACCGGGACGGCGTCAGCACCCCTCCACTTT
cdr3_aa: CASTGTASAPLHF

v_call: TRBV29-1
j_call: TRBJ2-3
clone_size: -
d_call: TRBD1
cdr3_nt: TGCAGCGTCGACAGTATTTGGACAGGGGGCACAGATACGCAGTATTTT
cdr3_aa: CSVDSIWTGGTDTQYF

v_call: TRBV4-2
j_call: TRBJ2-1
clone_size: -
d_call: TRBD2
cdr3_nt: TGTGCCAGCAGCCAAGAATGGCGGGAGCACAATGAGCAGTTCTTC
cdr3_aa: CASSQEWREHNEQFF

v_call: TRBV9
j_call: TRBJ1-6
clone_size: once
d_call: -
cdr3_nt: TGTGCCAGCAGCAGGCCAGGGCGCGAGTCACCCCTCCACTTT
cdr3_aa: CASSRPGRESPLHF

v_call: TRBV11-2
j_call: TRBJ1-3
clone_size: -
d_call: TRBD1
cdr3_nt: TGTGCCAGCAGCGGGACAGATACGGGAAACACCATATATTTT
cdr3_aa: CASSGTDTGNTIYF

v_call: TRBV6-5
j_call: TRBJ2-1
clone_size: -
d_call: TRBD1
cdr3_nt: TGTGCCAGCAGCCCCGGACAGGGAGGCTACAATGAGCAGTTCTTC
cdr3_aa: CASSPGQGGYNEQFF

v_call: TRBV6-6
j_call: TRBJ2-5
clone_size: -
d_call: -
cdr3_nt: TGTGCCAGCAGTTCGGGGGCGGAGACCCAGTACTTC
cdr3_aa: CASSSGAETQYF

v_call: TRBV6-5
j_call: TRBJ2-1
clone_size: few
d_call: -
cdr3_nt: TGTGCCAGCAGTAGCAAGGGGGTCAATGAGCAGTTCTTC
cdr3_aa: CASSSKGVNEQFF

v_call: TRBV3-1
j_call: TRBJ2-7
clone_size: few
d_call: -
cdr3_nt: TGTGCCAGCAGCCATCTGGACCGAAACTACGAGCAGTACTTC
cdr3_aa: CASSHLDRNYEQYF

v_call: TRBV28
j_call: TRBJ1-3
clone_size: many
d_call: -
cdr3_nt: TGTGCCAGCAGTTGGGCCTCGGGAATCACCCAAAACACCATATATTTT
cdr3_aa: CASSWASGITQNTIYF

v_call: TRBV7-2
j_call: TRBJ2-1
clone_size: few
d_call: -
cdr3_nt: TGTGCCAGCAGCTTATCCACGATCCGACTAGGCGGAGGCCGCAATGAGCAGTTCTTC
cdr3_aa: CASSLSTIRLGGGRNEQFF

v_call: TRBV7-9
j_call: TRBJ2-7
clone_size: -
d_call: TRBD1
cdr3_nt: TGTGCCAGCAGCCCCAGGAGTCGGACAGGCGGCTACGAGCAGTACTTC
cdr3_aa: CASSPRSRTGGYEQYF

v_call: TRBV6-2/TRBV6-3
j_call: TRBJ1-5
clone_size: -
d_call: TRBD1
cdr3_nt: TGTGCCAGCAGGGACGGGACAGGGAACAATCAGCCCCAGCATTTT
cdr3_aa: CASRDGTGNNQPQHF

v_call: TRBV3-1
j_call: TRBJ1-1
clone_size: few
d_call: -
cdr3_nt: TGTGCCAGCAGCCAGACGTCGGGCAGGCTGAACACTGAAGCTTTCTTT
cdr3_aa: CASSQTSGRLNTEAFF

v_call: TRBV6-1
j_call: TRBJ2-2
clone_size: few
d_call: TRBD1
cdr3_nt: TGTGCCAGCAGGAGGACAGGGGAAGATCCGGGACAACATTACACCGGGGAGCTGTTTTTT
cdr3_aa: CASRRTGEDPGQHYTGELFF

v_call: TRBV5-4
j_call: TRBJ1-1
clone_size: -
d_call: -
cdr3_nt: TGTGCCAGCAGCTCGGCCCGGACTGAAGCTTTCTTT
cdr3_aa: CASSSARTEAFF

v_call: TRBV20-1
j_call: TRBJ2-5
clone_size: -
d_call: TRBD2
cdr3_nt: TGCAGTGCGCGCAAAGCGGGAGCTGGAGAGACCCAGTACTTC
cdr3_aa: CSARKAGAGETQYF

v_call: TRBV29-1
j_call: TRBJ2-1
clone_size: -
d_call: -
cdr3_nt: TGCAGCGTTGTCCTGAGTGTCTCCTACAATGAGCAGTTCTTC
cdr3_aa: CSVVLSVSYNEQFF

v_call: TRBV5-1
j_call: TRBJ2-7
clone_size: -
d_call: TRBD1
cdr3_nt: TGCGCCAGCAGCCTCCCCCGGGACAGGGGGCTGGGCGAGCAGTACTTC
cdr3_aa: CASSLPRDRGLGEQYF

v_call: TRBV27
j_call: TRBJ1-1
clone_size: few
d_call: -
cdr3_nt: TGTGCCAGCAGTTTAAAGATGAACACTGAAGCTTTCTTT
cdr3_aa: CASSLKMNTEAFF

v_call: TRBV25-1
j_call: TRBJ2-7
clone_size: few
d_call: -
cdr3_nt: TGTGCCAGCAGCCCAGGGCCAGGTCGGTCTCCTCGGTACGAGCAGTACTTC
cdr3_aa: CASSPGPGRSPRYEQYF

v_call: TRBV12-3/TRBV12-4
j_call: TRBJ2-1
clone_size: few
d_call: -
cdr3_nt: TGTGCCAGCACCTTTTCGGGGCCCGGAGGGCCCCAATACAATGAGCAGTTCTTC
cdr3_aa: CASTFSGPGGPQYNEQFF

v_call: TRBV20-1
j_call: TRBJ2-3
clone_size: few
d_call: TRBD2
cdr3_nt: TGCAGTGCTGAAGGACTAGCGGGAGAAACAGATACGCAGTATTTT
cdr3_aa: CSAEGLAGETDTQYF

v_call: TRBV20-1
j_call: TRBJ2-5
clone_size: few
d_call: -
cdr3_nt: TGCAGTGCTAGAACTTCGGGGCCCCCGGAGACCCAGTACTTC
cdr3_aa: CSARTSGPPETQYF

v_call: TRBV20-1
j_call: TRBJ2-1
clone_size: few
d_call: TRBD2
cdr3_nt: TGCAGTGCTAGAGATAGCGCGGGAGATTTTGAGCAGTTCTTC
cdr3_aa: CSARDSAGDFEQFF

v_call: TRBV2
j_call: TRBJ1-1
clone_size: few
d_call: -
cdr3_nt: TGTGCTACCGGGGCAGCTTTTCCCCACACTGAAGCTTTCTTT
cdr3_aa: CATGAAFPHTEAFF

v_call: TRBV7-8
j_call: TRBJ2-4
clone_size: few
d_call: TRBD2
cdr3_nt: TGTGCCAGCAGTCTAGGGCCGGGACTAGGGGGCAAAAACATTCAGTACTTC
cdr3_aa: CASSLGPGLGGKNIQYF

v_call: TRBV3-1
j_call: TRBJ2-7
clone_size: few
d_call: -
cdr3_nt: TGTGCCAGCAGCCAACCCGAGCGGGAGCAGTACTTC
cdr3_aa: CASSQPEREQYF

v_call: TRBV5-5
j_call: TRBJ2-3
clone_size: few
d_call: TRBD2
cdr3_nt: TGTGCCAGCAGCTTGGATCTAGCGGGATCAGATACGCAGTATTTT
cdr3_aa: CASSLDLAGSDTQYF

v_call: TRBV12-3/TRBV12-4
j_call: TRBJ1-2
clone_size: -
d_call: -
cdr3_nt: TGTGCCAGCAGTCCCCGTTCCGTAGGCATGGACTCTAACTATGGCTACACCTTC
cdr3_aa: CASSPRSVGMDSNYGYTF

v_call: TRBV5-4
j_call: TRBJ2-7
clone_size: few
d_call: -
cdr3_nt: TGTGCCAGCAGCACCCGGGACGGGTACGAGCAGTACTTC
cdr3_aa: CASSTRDGYEQYF

v_call: TRBV5-4
j_call: TRBJ2-1
clone_size: -
d_call: TRBD2
cdr3_nt: TGTGCCAGCAGTGAGACTAGCGTCAATGAGCAGTTCTTC
cdr3_aa: CASSETSVNEQFF

v_call: TRBV4-1
j_call: TRBJ2-5
clone_size: -
d_call: TRBD2
cdr3_nt: TGCGCCAGCAGCCACGATAGGGAGGGTAAGACCCAGTACTTC
cdr3_aa: CASSHDREGKTQYF

v_call: TRBV23-1
j_call: TRBJ2-5
clone_size: -
d_call: TRBD2
cdr3_nt: TGCGCCTCCGGGGGGGGGAGTGAGACCCAGTACTTC
cdr3_aa: CASGGGSETQYF

v_call: TRBV4-2
j_call: TRBJ2-1
clone_size: few
d_call: TRBD2
cdr3_nt: TGTGCCAGCAGGGATCCGGGCGGGAGGTTTAATGAGCAGTTCTTC
cdr3_aa: CASRDPGGRFNEQFF

v_call: TRBV28
j_call: TRBJ1-5
clone_size: -
d_call: -
cdr3_nt: TGTGCCAGCAGTCTAACCCCGGGGTCCCAGCATTTT
cdr3_aa: CASSLTPGSQHF

v_call: TRBV19
j_call: TRBJ1-2
clone_size: few
d_call: TRBD1
cdr3_nt: TGTGCCAGTAGTCTGGGACAGGCTGAACCGTCGCAGGGCTACACCTTC
cdr3_aa: CASSLGQAEPSQGYTF

v_call: TRBV13
j_call: TRBJ1-3
clone_size: -
d_call: TRBD1
cdr3_nt: TGTGCCAGCAGCTTACGGGACAGGGCTGGAAACACCATATATTTT
cdr3_aa: CASSLRDRAGNTIYF

v_call: TRBV20-1
j_call: TRBJ1-2
clone_size: -
d_call: -
cdr3_nt: TGCAGTGCTGGGGATTTCGGGGGAGATAACTATGGCTACACCTTC
cdr3_aa: CSAGDFGGDNYGYTF

v_call: TRBV11-2
j_call: TRBJ2-1
clone_size: -
d_call: TRBD1
cdr3_nt: TGTGCCAGCAGTAAAGGACAGGGGAAGGGCAATGAGCAGTTCTTC
cdr3_aa: CASSKGQGKGNEQFF

v_call: TRBV29-1
j_call: TRBJ2-2
clone_size: -
d_call: -
cdr3_nt: TGCAGCGGCCGGGAAAACACCGGGGAGCTGTTTTTT
cdr3_aa: CSGRENTGELFF

v_call: TRBV11-2
j_call: TRBJ2-7
clone_size: -
d_call: -
cdr3_nt: TGTGCCAGCAGACTGACAGCGGACGCTTCGCACGAGCAGTACTTC
cdr3_aa: CASRLTADASHEQYF

v_call: TRBV24-1
j_call: TRBJ1-5
clone_size: few
d_call: -
cdr3_nt: TGTGCCACCAGTGGGGCACCCGATCAGCCCCAGCATTTT
cdr3_aa: CATSGAPDQPQHF